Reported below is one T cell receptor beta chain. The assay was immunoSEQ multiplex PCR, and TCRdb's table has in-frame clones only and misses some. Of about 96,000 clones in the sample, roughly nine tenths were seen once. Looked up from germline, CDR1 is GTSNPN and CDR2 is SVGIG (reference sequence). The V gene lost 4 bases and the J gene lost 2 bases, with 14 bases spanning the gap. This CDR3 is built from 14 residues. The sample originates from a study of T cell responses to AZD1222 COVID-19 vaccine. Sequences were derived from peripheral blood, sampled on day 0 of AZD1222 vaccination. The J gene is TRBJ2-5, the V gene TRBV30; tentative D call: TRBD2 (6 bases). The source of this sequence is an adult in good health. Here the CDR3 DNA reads TGTGCCTGGACTGGGGGACTTATACAAGAGACCCAGTACTTC. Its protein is CAWTGGLIQETQYF.